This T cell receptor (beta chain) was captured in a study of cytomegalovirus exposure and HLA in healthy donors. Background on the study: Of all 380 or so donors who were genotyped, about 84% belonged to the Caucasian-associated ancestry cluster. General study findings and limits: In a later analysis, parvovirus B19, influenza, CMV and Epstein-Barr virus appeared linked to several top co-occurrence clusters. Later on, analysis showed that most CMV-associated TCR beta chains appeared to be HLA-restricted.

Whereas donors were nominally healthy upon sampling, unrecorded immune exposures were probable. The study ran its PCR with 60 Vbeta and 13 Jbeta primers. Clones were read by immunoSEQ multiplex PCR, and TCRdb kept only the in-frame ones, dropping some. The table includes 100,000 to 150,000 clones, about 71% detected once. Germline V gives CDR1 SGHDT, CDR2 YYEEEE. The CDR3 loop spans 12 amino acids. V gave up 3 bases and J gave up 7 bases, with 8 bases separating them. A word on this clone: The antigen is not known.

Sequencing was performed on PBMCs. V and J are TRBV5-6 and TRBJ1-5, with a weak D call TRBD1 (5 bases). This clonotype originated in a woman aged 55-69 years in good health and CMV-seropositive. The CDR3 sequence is CASSSGVQPQHF. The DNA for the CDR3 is TGTGCCAGCAGCTCGGGGGTCCAGCCCCAGCATTTT.